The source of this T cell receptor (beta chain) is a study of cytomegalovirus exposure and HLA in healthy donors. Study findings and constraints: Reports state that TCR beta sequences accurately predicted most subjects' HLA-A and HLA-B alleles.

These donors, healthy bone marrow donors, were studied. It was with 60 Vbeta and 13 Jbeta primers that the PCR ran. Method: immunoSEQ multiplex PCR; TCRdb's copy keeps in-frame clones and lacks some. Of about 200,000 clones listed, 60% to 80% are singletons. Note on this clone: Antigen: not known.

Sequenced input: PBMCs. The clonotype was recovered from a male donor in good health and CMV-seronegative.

The CDR3 region is CASSLWQRPHQPQHF. The CDR3 DNA reads as TGTGCCAGCAGTTTATGGCAGCGACCACATCAGCCCCAGCATTTT. The chain links TRBV28 to TRBJ1-5; no firm D call. The CDR3 length is 15 residues. Germline V gene lookup returns CDR1 MDHEN and CDR2 SYDVKM. V was clipped by 0 bases and J by 5 bases, with 11 bases between them.